The following is a T cell receptor beta chain sequence with its context. Original processing notes: By means of reference gene primer amplification, nucleated cell counts were estimated. Data came from immunoSEQ multiplex PCR; TCRdb stores just in-frame clones and leaves some out. V and J calls and clone size come straight from that table; D and trimming were deduced from the DNA. The sample holds 78,000 or so clones, about four fifths seen once. The data were obtained in a study of blood T cell repertoires in COVID-19. The CDR3 is 14 amino acids. The V gene's germline CDR1 is GTSNPN and CDR2 SVGIG (reference sequence). Trimming pared 2 bases from V and 10 bases from J, leaving 15 bases between.

This clonotype originated in a human donor in a cohort sampled during active COVID-19. Sequencing used peripheral blood. The rearrangement joins TRBV30 to TRBJ1-6; tentative D call: TRBD1 (6 bases). In DNA, the CDR3 is TGTGCCTGGAGTCCGCAGGGTCAGGGGTCACCCCTCCACTTT. Its translation is CAWSPQGQGSPLHF.